The source of this TCR beta chain is a study of Graves' ophthalmopathy and Graves' hyperthyroidism. CDR3 length: 14 amino acids. Trimming took 9 bases from V and 3 from J, leaving 15 bases between them. Germline V lookup: CDR1 LNHDA, CDR2 SQIVND (reference sequence). Notes on the study in general: Most thyroid clonotypes expanded beyond 0.001 frequency were also found in blood.

At least ten counts were recorded for this clonotype. What it binds is unknown. RNA transcripts provided the template for amplifying TCR beta CDR3 regions. In the first round, RT-PCR was carried out with HTBI primers, and a multiplex PCR formed the second round. A single record per CDR3 protein comes from TCRdb applying MiXCR to the multiplex PCR reads. The sample includes about 740,000 distinct CDR3 sequences, roughly 40% of them seen just once. The rearrangement links TRBV19 to TRBJ1-5; D is perhaps TRBD1 (5 bases). The sequence was obtained from an adult man with Graves' ophthalmopathy. Sequencing was done on a sample of peripheral blood. The CDR3 DNA follows: TGTGCCAGCGAATTCAGGGTAAACAATCAGCCCCAGCATTTT. Translation: CASEFRVNNQPQHF. Complete variable domain (other parts from reference TRBV19 and TRBJ1-5): DGGITQSPKYLFRKEGQNVTLSCEQNLNHDAMYWYRQDPGQGLRLIYYSQIVNDFQKGDIAEGYSVSREKKESFPLTVTSAQKNPTAFYLCASEFRVNNQPQHFGDGTRLSIL.